Each of the 9 T cell receptor beta chains below was sequenced from the same sample in a study of T cell repertoires in cytomegalovirus infection. Via MiXCR, TCRdb re-called the reads, giving one row per CDR3 protein. Of roughly 500,000 distinct CDR3 sequences in the sample, around 10% were seen once. Sequencing used PBMCs. The receptors were sampled from a human donor in good health (CMV status not recorded). Some clones in this sample may be carry-over from other donors' samples.

This clonotype has a count of ten or more. The genes are TRBV7-2 and TRBJ2-3; 7 bases are a match to TRBD1. Germline CDR1 and CDR2: SGHTA and FQGNSA. The CDR3 has 15 residues. J lost 0 bases, V lost 3 bases, and 3 bases had no gene match. This CDR3 is CASSFRDRSTDTQYF. CDR3 DNA: TGTGCCAGCAGCTTCCGGGACAGAAGCACAGATACGCAGTATTTT.

This clonotype was found a few times. The chain recombines TRBV29-1 with TRBJ1-2, with D maybe TRBD1 (6 bases). In germline, CDR1 is SQVTM, CDR2 ANQGSEA. V was cut by 6 bases and J by 5 bases, with 16 bases left in between. This CDR3 has 13 amino acids. DNA for the CDR3: TGCAGCGTGGACCAAACAGGGTATTATGGCTACACCTTC. It encodes CSVDQTGYYGYTF.

This clonotype was seen repeatedly, ten times or more. The J gene is TRBJ2-2, the V gene TRBV7-3; 11 bases align to TRBD2. CDR1 is SGHTA, CDR2 FQGTGA, per germline. J gave up 0 bases and V 4 bases, and 10 bases lay outside the gene matches. This CDR3 has 19 amino acids. The CDR3 region has the DNA TGTGCCAGCAGCTCACTCACACCGGGACTAGCGGCGAACACCGGGGAGCTGTTTTTT. Amino acids: CASSSLTPGLAANTGELFF.

This clonotype was recorded many times. The chain combines TRBV6-1 with TRBJ2-7; D is perhaps TRBD1 or TRBD2 (5 bases each). V lost 11 bases, J lost 5 bases, and 25 bases lay in between. The CDR3 runs 15 residues. Germline CDR1 and CDR2: MNHNS and SASEGT. CDR3 in amino acids: CAGTKDTSPGDEQYF. The CDR3 region has the DNA TGTGCCGGGACGAAGGACACCTCTCCAGGAGACGAGCAGTACTTC.

Many counts were recorded for this clonotype. The chain employs TRBV24-1 and TRBJ2-3, with D possibly matching TRBD2 (5 bases). This CDR3 contains 15 residues. In germline, CDR1 is KGHDR, CDR2 SFDVKD. V was shortened by 3 bases and J by 3 bases, with 12 bases between the two germline ends. The CDR3 loop is CATSDPGMTTDTQYF. The CDR3 DNA follows: TGTGCCACCAGTGATCCCGGGATGACGACAGATACGCAGTATTTT.

This clonotype was observed at least ten times. This sequence joins TRBV7-2 and TRBJ1-3; D is unresolved. The V end lost 5 bases, the J end lost 0 bases, and 20 bases lay between the germline ends. The CDR3 loop spans 18 amino acids. The germline V gene has CDR1 SGHTA and CDR2 FQGNSA. The CDR3 DNA sequence: TGTGCCAGCAGCACGGGAGGGAGTACGCAATACTCTGGAAACACCATATATTTT. Residues: CASSTGGSTQYSGNTIYF.

V is TRBV7-9 and J is TRBJ2-5; D remains ambiguous. V gave up 0 bases and J gave up 2 bases, with 13 bases separating them. Germline V gives CDR1 SEHNR, CDR2 FQNEAQ (reference sequence). This CDR3 has 16 residues. CDR3 in amino acids: CASSLASASDQETQYF. The CDR3 DNA sequence: TGTGCCAGCAGCTTAGCGTCGGCGTCGGATCAAGAGACCCAGTACTTC. Together with reference TRBV7-9 and TRBJ2-5, the CDR3 gives the full variable domain: DTGVSQNPRHKITKRGQNVTFRCDPISEHNRLYWYRQTLGQGPEFLTYFQNEAQLEKSRLLSDRFSAERPKGSFSTLEIQRTEQGDSAMYLCASSLASASDQETQYFGPGTRLLVL.

V and J are TRBV20-1 and TRBJ2-7; the match to TRBD1 covers 9 bases. Germline lookup yields CDR1 DFQATT and CDR2 SNEGSKA (reference sequence). The CDR3 runs 14 residues. Losses at the gene ends were 3 bases for V and 7 bases for J; bases not matched to a gene: 10. CDR3 sequence: CSARMTGGILEQYF. CDR3 in DNA: TGCAGTGCTAGGATGACAGGGGGGATACTAGAGCAGTACTTC.

This clonotype was detected only a few times. The V and J genes are TRBV12-3 or TRBV12-4 and TRBJ2-5; no clear D. V was shortened by 3 bases and J by 6 bases, with 8 bases between the two germline ends. This CDR3 contains 12 residues. CDR3 loop: CASSFVGQTQYF. As DNA, the CDR3 is TGTGCCAGCAGTTTCGTTGGCCAGACCCAGTACTTC.